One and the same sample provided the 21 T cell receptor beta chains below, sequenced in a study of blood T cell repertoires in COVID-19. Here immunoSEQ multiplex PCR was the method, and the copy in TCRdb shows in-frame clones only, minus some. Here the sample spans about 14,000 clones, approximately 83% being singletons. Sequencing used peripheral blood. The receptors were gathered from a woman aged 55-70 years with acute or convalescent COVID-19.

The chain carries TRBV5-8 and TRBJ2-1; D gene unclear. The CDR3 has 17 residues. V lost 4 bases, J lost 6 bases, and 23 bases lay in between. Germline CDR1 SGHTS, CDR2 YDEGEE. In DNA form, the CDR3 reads TGTGCCAGCAGCGCAGAATTGTGGCCCGCAAGAGGCAATGAGCAGTTCTTC. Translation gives CASSAELWPARGNEQFF.

The CDR3 protein is CATSGGSGRADTQYF. CDR3 in DNA: TGTGCCACCAGTGGAGGTAGCGGGAGGGCAGATACGCAGTATTTT. This chain connects TRBV24-1 to TRBJ2-3, with 11 bases fitting TRBD2. Trimming removed 5 bases from V and 4 bases from J; junction bases left unmatched: 4. The CDR3 contains 15 residues. Germline V lookup: CDR1 KGHDR, CDR2 SFDVKD.

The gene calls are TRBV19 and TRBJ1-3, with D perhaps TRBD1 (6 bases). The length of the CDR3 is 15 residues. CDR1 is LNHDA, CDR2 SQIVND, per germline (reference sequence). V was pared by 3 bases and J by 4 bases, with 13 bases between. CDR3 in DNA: TGTGCCAGTAGTATGCGGACAGCGCTCGGAAACACCATATATTTT. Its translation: CASSMRTALGNTIYF.

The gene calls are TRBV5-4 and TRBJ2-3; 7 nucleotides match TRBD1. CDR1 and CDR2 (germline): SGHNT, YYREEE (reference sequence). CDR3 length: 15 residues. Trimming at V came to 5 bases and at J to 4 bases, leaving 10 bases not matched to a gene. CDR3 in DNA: TGTGCCAGCAGAAGGGACAGTTTCGGGCCAGATACGCAGTATTTT. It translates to CASRRDSFGPDTQYF. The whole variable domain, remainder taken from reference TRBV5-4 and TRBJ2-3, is ETGVTQSPTHLIKTRGQQVTLRCSSQSGHNTVSWYQQALGQGPQFIFQYYREEENGRGNFPPRFSGLQFPNYSSELNVNALELDDSALYLCASRRDSFGPDTQYFGPGTRLTVL.

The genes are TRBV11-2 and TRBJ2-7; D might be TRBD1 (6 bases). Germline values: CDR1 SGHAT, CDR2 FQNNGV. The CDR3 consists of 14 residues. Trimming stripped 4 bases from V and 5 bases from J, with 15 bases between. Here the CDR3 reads CASSSNRDSDEQYF. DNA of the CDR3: TGTGCCAGCAGCTCCAACAGGGATTCGGACGAGCAGTACTTC.

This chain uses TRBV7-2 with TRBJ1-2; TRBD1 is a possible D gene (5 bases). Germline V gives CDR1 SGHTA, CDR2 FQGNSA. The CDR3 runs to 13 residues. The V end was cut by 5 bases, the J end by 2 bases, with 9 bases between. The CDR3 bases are TGTGCCAGCAGCGTCGACAGCAACTATGGCTACACCTTC. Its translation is CASSVDSNYGYTF.

DNA of the CDR3: TGTGCCACCGCGAGGGGGACCAATCAGCCCCAGCATTTT. Amino acids: CATARGTNQPQHF. The genes are TRBV28 and TRBJ1-5; D perhaps matches TRBD1 (6 bases). Between the trimmed V and J ends, which lost 10 bases and 3 bases, there was a span of 13 bases. The CDR3 has 13 amino acids. Germline CDR1 reads MDHEN; CDR2 reads SYDVKM.

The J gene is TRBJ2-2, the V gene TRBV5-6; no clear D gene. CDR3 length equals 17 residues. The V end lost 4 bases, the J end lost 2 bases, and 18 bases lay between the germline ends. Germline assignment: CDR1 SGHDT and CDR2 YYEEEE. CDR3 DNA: TGTGCCAGCAGCCTTCCCCTTCAGGTTTCCAACACCGGGGAGCTGTTTTTT. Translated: CASSLPLQVSNTGELFF.

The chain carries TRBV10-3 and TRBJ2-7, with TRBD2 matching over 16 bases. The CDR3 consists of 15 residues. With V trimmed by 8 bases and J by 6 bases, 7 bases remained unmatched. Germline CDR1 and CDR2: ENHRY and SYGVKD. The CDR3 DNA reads TGTGCCATCCAAGGGACTAGCGGGAGGGCCCTCGAGCAGTACTTC. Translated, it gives CAIQGTSGRALEQYF.

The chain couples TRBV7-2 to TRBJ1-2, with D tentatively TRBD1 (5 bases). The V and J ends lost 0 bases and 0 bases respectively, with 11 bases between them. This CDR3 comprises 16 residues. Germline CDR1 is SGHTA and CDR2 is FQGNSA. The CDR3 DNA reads TGTGCCAGCAGCTTAGCGAGTGTCAGGGCTAACTATGGCTACACCTTC. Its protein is CASSLASVRANYGYTF.

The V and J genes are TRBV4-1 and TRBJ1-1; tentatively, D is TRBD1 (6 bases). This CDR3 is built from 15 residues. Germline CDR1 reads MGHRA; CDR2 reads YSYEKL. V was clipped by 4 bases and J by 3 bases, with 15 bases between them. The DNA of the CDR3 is TGCGCCAGCAGCCGAGCGGGGGCGGGATACACTGAAGCTTTCTTT. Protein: CASSRAGAGYTEAFF.

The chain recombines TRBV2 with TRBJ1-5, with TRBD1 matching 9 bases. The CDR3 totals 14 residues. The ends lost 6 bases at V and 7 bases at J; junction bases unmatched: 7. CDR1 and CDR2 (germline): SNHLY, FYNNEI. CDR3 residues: CASSEGQGGQPQHF. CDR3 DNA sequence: TGTGCCAGCAGCGAGGGACAGGGAGGCCAGCCCCAGCATTTT.

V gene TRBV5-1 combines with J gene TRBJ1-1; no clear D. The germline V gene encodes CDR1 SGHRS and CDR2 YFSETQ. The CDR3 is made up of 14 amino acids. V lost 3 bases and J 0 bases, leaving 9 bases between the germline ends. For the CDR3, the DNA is TGCGCCAGCAGCTGGGCCAACATGAACACTGAAGCTTTCTTT. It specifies CASSWANMNTEAFF.

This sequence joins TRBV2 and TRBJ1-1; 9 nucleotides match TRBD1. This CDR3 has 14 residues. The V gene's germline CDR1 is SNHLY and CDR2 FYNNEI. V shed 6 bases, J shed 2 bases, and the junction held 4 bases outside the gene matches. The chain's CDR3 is CASRNRGPNTEAFF. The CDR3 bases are TGTGCCAGCAGAAACAGGGGGCCAAACACTGAAGCTTTCTTT. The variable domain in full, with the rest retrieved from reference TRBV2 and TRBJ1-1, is EPEVTQTPSHQVTQMGQEVILRCVPISNHLYFYWYRQILGQKVEFLVSFYNNEISEKSEIFDDQFSVERPDGSNFTLKIRSTKLEDSAMYFCASRNRGPNTEAFFGQGTRLTVV.

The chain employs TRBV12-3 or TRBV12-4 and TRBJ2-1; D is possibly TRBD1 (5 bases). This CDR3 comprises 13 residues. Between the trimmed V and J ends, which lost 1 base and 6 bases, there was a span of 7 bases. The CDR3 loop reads CASSLVGRNEQFF. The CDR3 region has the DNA TGTGCCAGCAGTTTAGTGGGGCGCAATGAGCAGTTCTTC.

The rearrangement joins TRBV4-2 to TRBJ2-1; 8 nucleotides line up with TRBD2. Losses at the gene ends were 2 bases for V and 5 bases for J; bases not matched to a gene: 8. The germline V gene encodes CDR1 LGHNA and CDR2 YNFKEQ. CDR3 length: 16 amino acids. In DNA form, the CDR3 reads TGTGCCAGCAGCCAAAACCCTCCACTAGCGGACAATGAGCAGTTCTTC. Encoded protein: CASSQNPPLADNEQFF.

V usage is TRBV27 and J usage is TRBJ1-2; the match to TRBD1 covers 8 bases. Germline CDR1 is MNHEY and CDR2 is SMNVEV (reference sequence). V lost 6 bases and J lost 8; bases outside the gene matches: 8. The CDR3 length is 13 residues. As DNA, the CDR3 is TGTGCCAGCAGGAGGACAGGGTGGAGCGGCTACACCTTC. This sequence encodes CASRRTGWSGYTF.

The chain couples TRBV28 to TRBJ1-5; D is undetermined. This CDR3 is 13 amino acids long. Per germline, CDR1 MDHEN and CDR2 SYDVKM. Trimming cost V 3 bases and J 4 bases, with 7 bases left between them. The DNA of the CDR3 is TGTGCCAGCAGTTTTGTCGGTAATCAGCCCCAGCATTTT. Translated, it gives CASSFVGNQPQHF.

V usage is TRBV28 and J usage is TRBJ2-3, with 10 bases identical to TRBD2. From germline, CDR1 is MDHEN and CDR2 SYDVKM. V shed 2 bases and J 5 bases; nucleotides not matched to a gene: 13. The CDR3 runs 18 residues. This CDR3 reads CASSLTAAGGPLGDTQYF. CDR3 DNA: TGTGCCAGCAGTTTAACCGCAGCGGGAGGGCCCTTGGGAGATACGCAGTATTTT. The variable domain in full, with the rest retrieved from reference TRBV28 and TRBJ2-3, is DVKVTQSSRYLVKRTGEKVFLECVQDMDHENMFWYRQDPGLGLRLIYFSYDVKMKEKGDIPEGYSVSREKKERFSLILESASTNQTSMYLCASSLTAAGGPLGDTQYFGPGTRLTVL.

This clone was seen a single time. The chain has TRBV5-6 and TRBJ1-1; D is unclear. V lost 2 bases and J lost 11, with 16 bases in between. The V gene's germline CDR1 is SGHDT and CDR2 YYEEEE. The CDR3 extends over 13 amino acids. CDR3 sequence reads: CASSFFSGFRAFF. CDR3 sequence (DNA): TGTGCCAGCAGCTTTTTCTCCGGGTTTCGCGCTTTCTTT. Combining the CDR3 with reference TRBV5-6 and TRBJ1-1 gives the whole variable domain DAGVTQSPTHLIKTRGQQVTLRCSPKSGHDTVSWYQQALGQGPQFIFQYYEEEERQRGNFPDRFSGHQFPNYSSELNVNALLLGDSALYLCASSFFSGFRAFFGQGTRLTVV.

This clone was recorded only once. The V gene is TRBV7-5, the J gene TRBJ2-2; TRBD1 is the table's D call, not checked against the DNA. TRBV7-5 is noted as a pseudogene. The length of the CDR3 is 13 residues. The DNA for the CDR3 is TGTGCCAGAACCCCAGGGTACACCGGGGAGCTGTTTTTT. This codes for CARTPGYTGELFF.